These 20 T cell receptor beta chains were sequenced from one sample in a study of shared clonotypes between healthy human individuals (dated by TCRdb to about 2020). CD8 naive samples consisted of CD45RO-negative cells that were positively selected for CCR7, yielding a CD45RA+CCR7+ population without TemRA cells. The library was generated by the immunoSEQ multiplex PCR assay. TCRdb re-hosts the immuneACCESS table, in-frame sequences only. Its copies lack some clones; in the studies checked, an unresolved V gene accounts for under half of them, and the cause for the rest is not known. The sample profile shows around 600,000 clones; 85% to 95% of them were found once. Clones ranked in the top ten supply approximately 0.11% of the sample. The sample comprised naive CD8+ T cells sorted from blood. The cell subset or site label for this specimen denotes: CD45RA+CCR7+. The receptors come from a woman aged 25 to 39 in good health.

The chain couples TRBV7-9 to TRBJ2-7; TRBD2 matches at 8 bases. CDR1 is SEHNR and CDR2 is FQNEAQ in the germline V gene (reference sequence). The CDR3 has 16 residues. V lost 7 bases to trimming and J lost 0 bases; unmatched junction nucleotides: 11. This chain's CDR3 is CASTQFRGGNSYEQYF. The CDR3 nucleotides read TGTGCCAGCACCCAGTTCCGGGGGGGTAACTCCTACGAGCAGTACTTC.

This rearrangement joins TRBV7-9 to TRBJ2-5; D remains ambiguous. The last part of the DNA fits TRBJ2-7 better; the J call may be wrong. CDR3 length: 12 amino acids. CDR1 is SEHNR, CDR2 FQNEAQ, per germline (reference sequence). CDR3 nucleotides: TGTGCCAGCAGTCCCGCGGTGTCCGAGCAGTACTTC. Its protein is CASSPAVSEQYF.

The chain has TRBV19 and TRBJ2-7; TRBD1 is a possible D gene (6 bases). Germline V gives CDR1 LNHDA, CDR2 SQIVND (reference sequence). The V and J ends lost 3 bases and 0 bases respectively, with 12 bases between them. The CDR3 contains 15 residues. CDR3 amino acids: CASSITAGDSYEQYF. CDR3 in DNA: TGTGCCAGTAGTATTACGGCAGGGGACTCCTACGAGCAGTACTTC.

The V call is TRBV5-1, the J call TRBJ2-5; TRBD2 agrees at 9 bases. The CDR3 totals 17 residues. CDR1 SGHRS and CDR2 YFSETQ come from the germline V gene. Trimming removed 1 base from V and 0 bases from J; junction bases left unmatched: 7. CDR3 sequence: CASSLTASGTNQETQYF. The CDR3 DNA reads as TGCGCCAGCAGCTTGACGGCTAGCGGGACGAACCAAGAGACCCAGTACTTC.

The chain couples TRBV7-8 to TRBJ2-3; TRBD1 is a possible D gene (5 bases). This CDR3 contains 17 residues. Per germline, CDR1 SGHVS and CDR2 FQNEAQ. V was cut by 1 base and J by 1 base, with 15 bases left in between. CDR3 amino acids: CASSLDDVRVGTDTQYF. DNA for the CDR3: TGTGCCAGCAGCTTAGATGATGTCAGGGTGGGCACAGATACGCAGTATTTT.

This sequence joins TRBV7-8 and TRBJ2-7; D may match TRBD1 or TRBD2 (5 bases each). Trimming took 2 bases from V and 2 from J, leaving 16 bases between them. The germline gives CDR1 SGHVS, CDR2 FQNEAQ. This CDR3 spans 16 amino acids. The CDR3 loop is CASSLYGTLSAYEQYF. The CDR3 coding sequence is TGTGCCAGCAGCTTATACGGGACCCTTAGTGCCTACGAGCAGTACTTC.

In nucleotides, the CDR3 is TGTGCCAGCAGCTCCGGGACTAGCGGGAGGGCTTTCACAGATACGCAGTATTTT. It yields the protein CASSSGTSGRAFTDTQYF. This sequence joins TRBV7-9 and TRBJ2-3; 16 nucleotides line up with TRBD2. CDR3 length: 18 residues. Germline-derived CDR1 and CDR2 are SEHNR and FQNEAQ (reference sequence). The V and J ends lost 4 bases and 2 bases, in that order; junction bases with no gene match: 6.

V and J are TRBV18 and TRBJ1-5; a possible D gene is TRBD1 (5 bases). V lost 5 bases to trimming and J lost 8 bases, with 25 bases between them. Germline CDR1 and CDR2: KGHSH and LQKENI. This CDR3 spans 17 amino acids. The CDR3 region is CASSSLRRPRGVEPQHF. The CDR3 DNA sequence: TGTGCCAGCTCATCCTTACGCCGGCCCCGGGGGGTCGAGCCCCAGCATTTT.

The chain employs TRBV27 and TRBJ1-1, with 7 bases fitting TRBD1. J was trimmed by 1 base and V by 1 base; bases with no gene match: 6. CDR1 MNHEY and CDR2 SMNVEV come from the germline V gene (reference sequence). The CDR3 loop spans 16 amino acids. The CDR3 loop is CASSLFRGQENTEAFF. As DNA, the CDR3 is TGTGCCAGCAGTTTATTTAGAGGACAGGAGAACACTGAAGCTTTCTTT.

This clone has a single count. The V call is TRBV15, the J call TRBJ1-3; 9 nucleotides line up with TRBD1. From germline, CDR1 is LNHNV and CDR2 YYDKDF (reference sequence). V lost 2 bases to trimming and J lost 3 bases; unmatched junction nucleotides: 11. The CDR3 extends over 18 amino acids. As DNA, the CDR3 is TGTGCCACCAGCAGATCCACAGGGGGCCGCAGGAGTGGAAACACCATATATTTT. As protein: CATSRSTGGRRSGNTIYF.

This clone was counted once. The chain combines TRBV29-1 with TRBJ2-7, with TRBD2 identical over 12 bases. CDR3 length equals 14 residues. Germline V CDR1 and CDR2: SQVTM, ANQGSEA. V lost 4 bases to trimming and J lost 4 bases; unmatched junction nucleotides: 5. In nucleotides, the CDR3 is TGCAGCGTTGTGACTAGCGGGAGTATATACGAGCAGTACTTC. It translates to CSVVTSGSIYEQYF.

The chain is built from TRBV15 and TRBJ2-1; 13 positions match TRBD2. Trimming removed 2 bases from V and 7 bases from J; junction bases left unmatched: 5. From germline, CDR1 is LNHNV and CDR2 YYDKDF (reference sequence). The CDR3 is made up of 16 amino acids. Here the CDR3 DNA reads TGTGCCACCAGCAGAAGGACTAGCGGGAGTGGAAATGAGCAGTTCTTC. This encodes CATSRRTSGSGNEQFF.

This CDR3 is CASSSWTGRNYGYTF. The DNA of the CDR3 is TGTGCCAGCAGTTCCTGGACAGGGCGCAACTATGGCTACACCTTC. V usage is TRBV28 and J usage is TRBJ1-2; TRBD1 aligns across 8 bases. CDR1 and CDR2 (germline): MDHEN, SYDVKM. The CDR3 is 15 amino acids. V trimming: 4 bases; J trimming: 2 bases; junction bases outside the gene matches: 6.

The chain is built from TRBV28 and TRBJ2-7; 16 nucleotides align to TRBD2. Germline-derived CDR1 and CDR2 are MDHEN and SYDVKM. This CDR3 contains 19 residues. V gave up 4 bases and J gave up 1 base; unmatched junction bases: 10. The CDR3 here is CASSSPGLAGGKSSYEQYF. The CDR3 DNA sequence: TGTGCCAGCAGTTCCCCGGGACTAGCGGGAGGGAAAAGTTCCTACGAGCAGTACTTC. Using reference TRBV28 and TRBJ2-7 for the parts outside the CDR3, the full variable domain is DVKVTQSSRYLVKRTGEKVFLECVQDMDHENMFWYRQDPGLGLRLIYFSYDVKMKEKGDIPEGYSVSREKKERFSLILESASTNQTSMYLCASSSPGLAGGKSSYEQYFGPGTRLTVT.

The chain combines TRBV5-1 with TRBJ2-2, with 9 nucleotides matching TRBD1. The CDR3 totals 16 residues. Germline V gene lookup returns CDR1 SGHRS and CDR2 YFSETQ. Trimming at V came to 4 bases and at J to 8 bases, leaving 12 bases not matched to a gene. The CDR3: CASSGTGPLRLGELFF. CDR3 in DNA: TGCGCCAGCAGCGGGACAGGGCCCTTAAGGTTAGGGGAGCTGTTTTTT. Full variable domain (outside the CDR3, taken from reference TRBV5-1 and TRBJ2-2): KAGVTQTPRYLIKTRGQQVTLSCSPISGHRSVSWYQQTPGQGLQFLFEYFSETQRNKGNFPGRFSGRQFSNSRSEMNVSTLELGDSALYLCASSGTGPLRLGELFFGEGSRLTVL.

The J gene is TRBJ2-7, the V gene TRBV5-6, with TRBD1 matching 7 bases. The germline V gene encodes CDR1 SGHDT and CDR2 YYEEEE. This CDR3 contains 15 residues. J was trimmed by 2 bases and V by 0 bases; bases with no gene match: 5. The CDR3 loop reads CASSLAAQGAYEQYF. CDR3 DNA: TGTGCCAGCAGCTTGGCCGCGCAGGGGGCCTACGAGCAGTACTTC.

V gene TRBV7-6 combines with J gene TRBJ1-1; 11 bases map to TRBD1. The CDR3 extends over 14 amino acids. V was clipped by 6 bases and J by 5 bases; unmatched bases: 5. Germline V gene sequence: CDR1 SGHVS, CDR2 FNYEAQ. The CDR3 loop is CASSFGTGGTEAFF. The CDR3 DNA reads as TGTGCCAGCAGTTTCGGGACAGGGGGGACTGAAGCTTTCTTT.

CDR3 DNA sequence: TGTGCCAGTAGTATTGGCAGGGCAGTTTACGAGCAGTACTTC. Its translation: CASSIGRAVYEQYF. J is TRBJ2-7 and V is TRBV19; D possibly corresponds to TRBD1 (5 bases). V dropped 3 bases and J dropped 4 bases, with 13 bases sitting between them. Germline CDR1 is LNHDA and CDR2 is SQIVND (reference sequence). This CDR3 has 14 residues.

V is TRBV29-1 and J is TRBJ2-7; 8 nucleotides line up with TRBD1. V was pared by 4 bases and J by 6 bases, with 14 bases of the junction left unmatched. The germline gives CDR1 SQVTM, CDR2 ANQGSEA. The CDR3 loop spans 15 amino acids. The CDR3 DNA is TGCAGCGTTGTGGGAGGACAGGGAAGTTCAGGCGAGCAGTACTTC. Amino acid sequence: CSVVGGQGSSGEQYF.

The chain uses TRBV2 and TRBJ2-7, with a possible D match to TRBD1 (6 bases). Trimming pared 6 bases from V and 2 bases from J, leaving 17 bases between. The V gene's germline CDR1 is SNHLY and CDR2 FYNNEI. The CDR3 sequence is 15 residues long. The CDR3 loop is CASRALSGDPYEQYF. In DNA, the CDR3 is TGTGCCAGCAGGGCCTTATCAGGGGATCCCTACGAGCAGTACTTC.